Only one count was recorded for the clone carrying this TCR beta chain. Its antigen is not known. The data belong to a study of Ad26.COV2.S vaccination and SARS-CoV-2 variants. Using immunoSEQ multiplex PCR, the repertoire was profiled, and TCRdb retains in-frame clones only, with some absent. Of 46,000 or so clones in the sample, 65% to 90% are singletons; the top ten hold over 40%. Overall study findings and caveats: Vaccine and placebo recipients had comparable breadth of non-spike TCRs. Total T cell responses may have been underestimated by the TCR breadth and depth analyses.

This CDR3 has 14 amino acids. Germline V gives CDR1 ENHRY, CDR2 SYGVKD. V lost 2 bases, J lost 2 bases, and 7 bases lay in between. The TCR was taken from a human donor who had recovered from COVID-19. The sequencing here drew on peripheral blood, taken after recovery from COVID-19. V and J are TRBV10-3 and TRBJ1-3; D is uncertain. The CDR3 is CAISEGRTGNTIYF. As DNA, the CDR3 is TGTGCCATCAGTGAGGGAAGAACTGGAAACACCATATATTTT.